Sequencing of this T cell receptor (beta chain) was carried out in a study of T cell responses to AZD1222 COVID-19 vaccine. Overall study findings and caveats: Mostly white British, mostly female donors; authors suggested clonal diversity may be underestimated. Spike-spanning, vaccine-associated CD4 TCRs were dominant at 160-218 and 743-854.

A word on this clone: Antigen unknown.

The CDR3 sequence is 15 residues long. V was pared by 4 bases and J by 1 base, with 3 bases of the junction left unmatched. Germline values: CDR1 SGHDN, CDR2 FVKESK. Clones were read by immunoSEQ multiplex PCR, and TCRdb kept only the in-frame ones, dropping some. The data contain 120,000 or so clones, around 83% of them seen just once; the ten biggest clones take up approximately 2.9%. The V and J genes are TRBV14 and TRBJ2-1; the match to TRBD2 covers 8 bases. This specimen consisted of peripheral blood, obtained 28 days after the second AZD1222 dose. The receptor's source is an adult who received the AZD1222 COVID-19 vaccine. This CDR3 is CASSPRGDSYNEQFF. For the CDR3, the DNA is TGTGCCAGCAGCCCGCGGGGGGATTCCTACAATGAGCAGTTCTTC.